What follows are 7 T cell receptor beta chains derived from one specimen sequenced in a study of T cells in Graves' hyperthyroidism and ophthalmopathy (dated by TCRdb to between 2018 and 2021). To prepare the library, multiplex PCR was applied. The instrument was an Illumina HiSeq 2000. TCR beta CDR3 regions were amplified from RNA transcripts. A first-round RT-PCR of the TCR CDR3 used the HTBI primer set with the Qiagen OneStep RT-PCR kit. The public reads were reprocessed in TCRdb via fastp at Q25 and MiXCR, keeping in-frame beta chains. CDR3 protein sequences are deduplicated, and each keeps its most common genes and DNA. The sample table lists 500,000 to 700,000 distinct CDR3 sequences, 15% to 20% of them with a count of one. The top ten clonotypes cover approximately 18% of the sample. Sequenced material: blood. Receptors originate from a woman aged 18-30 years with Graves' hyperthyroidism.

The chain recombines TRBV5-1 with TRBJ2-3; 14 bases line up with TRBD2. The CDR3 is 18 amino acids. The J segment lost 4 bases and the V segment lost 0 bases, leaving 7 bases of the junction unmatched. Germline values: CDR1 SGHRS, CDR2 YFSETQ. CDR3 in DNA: TGCGCCAGCAGCTTGGGACTAGCGGGAGGGCCCAAGGCAGATACGCAGTATTTT. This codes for CASSLGLAGGPKADTQYF.

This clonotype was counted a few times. CDR3 coding DNA: TGTGCCAGCAGCTTTCGAAGTCTAGAAAAACTGTTTTTT. This codes for CASSFRSLEKLFF. The chain combines TRBV5-5 with TRBJ1-4; D uncertain. Trimming pared 2 bases from V and 8 bases from J, leaving 10 bases between. From germline, CDR1 is SGHKS and CDR2 YYEKEE (reference sequence). The CDR3 sequence is 13 residues long.

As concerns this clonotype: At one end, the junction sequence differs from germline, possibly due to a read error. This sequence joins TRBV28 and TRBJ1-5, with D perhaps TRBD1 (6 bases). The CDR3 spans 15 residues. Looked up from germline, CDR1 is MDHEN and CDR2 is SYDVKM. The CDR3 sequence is CASSRTVNSNKPQHF. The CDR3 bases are TGTGCCAGCAGTAGGACAGTTAATAGCAATAAGCCCCAGCATTTT.

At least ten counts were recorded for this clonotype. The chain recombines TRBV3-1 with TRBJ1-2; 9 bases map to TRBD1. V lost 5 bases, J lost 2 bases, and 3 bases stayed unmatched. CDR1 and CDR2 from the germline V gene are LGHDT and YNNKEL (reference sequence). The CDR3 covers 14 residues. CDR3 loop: CASSEGQGNYGYTF. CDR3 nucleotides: TGTGCCAGCAGCGAGGGACAGGGAAACTATGGCTACACCTTC.

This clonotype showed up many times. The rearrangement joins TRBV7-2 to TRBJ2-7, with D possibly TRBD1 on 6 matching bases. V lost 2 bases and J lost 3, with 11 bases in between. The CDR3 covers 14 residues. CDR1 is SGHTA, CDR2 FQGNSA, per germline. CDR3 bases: TGTGCCAGCAGCTTAAGACAGGACCTCTACGAGCAGTACTTC. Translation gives CASSLRQDLYEQYF. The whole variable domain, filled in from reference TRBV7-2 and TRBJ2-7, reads GAGVSQSPSNKVTEKGKDVELRCDPISGHTALYWYRQSLGQGLEFLIYFQGNSAPDKSGLPSDRFSAERTGGSVSTLTIQRTQQEDSAVYLCASSLRQDLYEQYFGPGTRLTVT.

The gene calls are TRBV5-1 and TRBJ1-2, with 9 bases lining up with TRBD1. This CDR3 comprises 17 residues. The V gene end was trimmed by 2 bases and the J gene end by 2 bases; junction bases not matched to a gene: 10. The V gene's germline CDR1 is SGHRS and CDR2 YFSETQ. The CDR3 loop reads CASSLAKTGTGNYGYTF. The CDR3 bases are TGCGCCAGCAGCTTAGCTAAAACCGGGACAGGGAACTATGGCTACACCTTC. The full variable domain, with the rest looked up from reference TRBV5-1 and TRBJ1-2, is KAGVTQTPRYLIKTRGQQVTLSCSPISGHRSVSWYQQTPGQGLQFLFEYFSETQRNKGNFPGRFSGRQFSNSRSEMNVSTLELGDSALYLCASSLAKTGTGNYGYTFGSGTRLTVV.

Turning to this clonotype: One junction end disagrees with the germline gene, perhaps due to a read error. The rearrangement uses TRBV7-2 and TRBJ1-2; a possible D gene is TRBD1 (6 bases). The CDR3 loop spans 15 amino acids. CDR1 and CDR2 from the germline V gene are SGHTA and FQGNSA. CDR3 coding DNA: TGTGCCAGCAGCCCTGGGGGACAACCGCTCTATGGCTGCACCTTC. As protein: CASSPGGQPLYGCTF. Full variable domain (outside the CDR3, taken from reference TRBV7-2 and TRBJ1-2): GAGVSQSPSNKVTEKGKDVELRCDPISGHTALYWYRQSLGQGLEFLIYFQGNSAPDKSGLPSDRFSAERTGGSVSTLTIQRTQQEDSAVYLCASSPGGQPLYGCTFGSGTRLTVV.